A selection of T cell receptor beta chains follows, all from one sample in a study of blood T cell repertoires in COVID-19. Assay used: immunoSEQ multiplex PCR; TCRdb lists only in-frame clones, some missing. This table holds around 480,000 clones, around 90% found once. Sequencing used PBMCs or T cells enriched from blood (not recorded which). These receptors were obtained from a woman between 18 and 30 years old who had recovered from COVID-19. The CDR3 runs from the conserved cysteine through the conserved F or W. Each record gives: CDR3 length, V gene, D gene, J gene, clone size, CDR3 protein, CDR3 DNA. The D gene is left open where the match is weak. Size is stated for part of the rows, as once, few or many counts, or as a class when the clone is expanded.

CDR3 length: 12; V gene: TRBV19; D gene: NA; J gene: TRBJ2-2; clone size: once; CDR3 protein: CASSRGTGELFF; CDR3 DNA: TGTGCCAGTAGTCGGGGGACCGGGGAGCTGTTTTTT
CDR3 length: 15; V gene: TRBV6-1; D gene: TRBD1; J gene: TRBJ1-2; clone size: NA; CDR3 protein: CASSDTGTANYGYTF; CDR3 DNA: TGTGCCAGCAGTGACACCGGGACAGCTAACTATGGCTACACCTTC
CDR3 length: 15; V gene: TRBV9; D gene: NA; J gene: TRBJ2-2; clone size: NA; CDR3 protein: CASSGRGTDTGELFF; CDR3 DNA: TGTGCCAGCAGCGGCCGGGGGACGGACACCGGGGAGCTGTTTTTT
CDR3 length: 14; V gene: TRBV5-1; D gene: NA; J gene: TRBJ1-1; clone size: NA; CDR3 protein: CASSLAPGNTEAFF; CDR3 DNA: TGCGCCAGCAGCTTGGCCCCAGGGAACACTGAAGCTTTCTTT
CDR3 length: 17; V gene: TRBV1; D gene: NA; J gene: TRBJ2-3; clone size: NA; CDR3 protein: CTSSQASGGAGEDTQYF; CDR3 DNA: TGCACCAGCAGCCAGGCTAGCGGGGGGGCCGGGGAAGATACGCAGTATTTT
CDR3 length: 15; V gene: TRBV18; D gene: NA; J gene: TRBJ2-7; clone size: once; CDR3 protein: CASSPGTLSSYEQYF; CDR3 DNA: TGTGCCAGCTCACCAGGGACACTTAGTTCCTACGAGCAGTACTTC
CDR3 length: 18; V gene: TRBV11-2; D gene: NA; J gene: TRBJ2-6; clone size: NA; CDR3 protein: CASSAPQGWAPGANVLTF; CDR3 DNA: TGTGCCAGCAGCGCACCACAGGGCTGGGCTCCTGGGGCCAACGTCCTGACTTTC
CDR3 length: 15; V gene: TRBV7-8; D gene: TRBD1; J gene: TRBJ1-6; clone size: NA; CDR3 protein: CASSSGTGLGAPLHF; CDR3 DNA: TGTGCCAGCAGCTCCGGGACAGGGTTAGGTGCACCCCTCCACTTT
CDR3 length: 14; V gene: TRBV12-5; D gene: NA; J gene: TRBJ2-3; clone size: NA; CDR3 protein: CASGLVTAEDTQYF; CDR3 DNA: TGTGCTAGTGGTTTGGTAACGGCGGAGGATACGCAGTATTTT
CDR3 length: 18; V gene: TRBV11-2; D gene: NA; J gene: TRBJ1-1; clone size: NA; CDR3 protein: CASSHGESRGPMNTEAFF; CDR3 DNA: TGTGCCAGCAGCCACGGAGAAAGCAGGGGACCCATGAACACTGAAGCTTTCTTT
CDR3 length: 14; V gene: TRBV5-1; D gene: NA; J gene: TRBJ2-5; clone size: NA; CDR3 protein: CASSLVTAQETQYF; CDR3 DNA: TGCGCCAGCAGCTTGGTAACAGCCCAAGAGACCCAGTACTTC
CDR3 length: 15; V gene: TRBV19; D gene: NA; J gene: TRBJ1-6; clone size: NA; CDR3 protein: CASKIAALDNSPLHF; CDR3 DNA: TGTGCCAGTAAAATTGCGGCGTTAGATAATTCACCCCTCCACTTT
CDR3 length: 15; V gene: TRBV25-1; D gene: NA; J gene: TRBJ1-4; clone size: NA; CDR3 protein: CASSARDGGNEKLFF; CDR3 DNA: TGTGCCAGCAGTGCCCGTGACGGGGGGAATGAAAAACTGTTTTTT
CDR3 length: 15; V gene: TRBV5-8; D gene: NA; J gene: TRBJ2-7; clone size: NA; CDR3 protein: CASSLLGGPSYEQYF; CDR3 DNA: TGTGCCAGCAGCTTATTAGGGGGTCCGTCCTACGAGCAGTACTTC
CDR3 length: 14; V gene: TRBV27; D gene: TRBD1; J gene: TRBJ1-4; clone size: NA; CDR3 protein: CASSPDRVGEKLFF; CDR3 DNA: TGTGCCAGCAGTCCGGACAGGGTTGGGGAAAAACTGTTTTTT
CDR3 length: 16; V gene: TRBV10-1; D gene: NA; J gene: TRBJ2-7; clone size: NA; CDR3 protein: CASNGGLGQGSYEQYF; CDR3 DNA: TGCGCCAGCAACGGGGGGTTAGGACAGGGTTCCTACGAGCAGTACTTC
CDR3 length: 18; V gene: TRBV7-9; D gene: TRBD2; J gene: TRBJ2-1; clone size: NA; CDR3 protein: CASSSDTRGVSSYNEQFF; CDR3 DNA: TGTGCCAGCAGCTCAGATACCCGGGGGGTTAGCTCCTACAATGAGCAGTTCTTC
CDR3 length: 16; V gene: TRBV5-4; D gene: NA; J gene: TRBJ2-1; clone size: once; CDR3 protein: CASSLAVQAVKEAQFF; CDR3 DNA: TGTGCCAGCAGCTTGGCGGTCCAGGCCGTCAAGGAGGCGCAGTTCTTC
CDR3 length: 19; V gene: TRBV5-5; D gene: TRBD1; J gene: TRBJ1-5; clone size: NA; CDR3 protein: CASSLGDREVEGSNQPQHF; CDR3 DNA: TGTGCCAGCAGCTTAGGCGACAGGGAGGTAGAGGGGTCTAATCAGCCCCAGCATTTT
CDR3 length: 13; V gene: TRBV2; D gene: NA; J gene: TRBJ1-4; clone size: NA; CDR3 protein: CASSGIGFEKLFF; CDR3 DNA: TGTGCCAGCTCGGGAATTGGGTTTGAAAAACTGTTTTTT
CDR3 length: 14; V gene: TRBV2; D gene: TRBD2; J gene: TRBJ2-7; clone size: NA; CDR3 protein: CASSEGRGAYEQYF; CDR3 DNA: TGTGCCAGCAGTGAGGGGCGGGGGGCCTACGAGCAGTACTTC
CDR3 length: 15; V gene: TRBV3-1/TRBV3-2; D gene: TRBD1; J gene: TRBJ1-2; clone size: NA; CDR3 protein: CASSYRDSLDGGYTF; CDR3 DNA: TGTGCCAGCAGCTACCGGGACAGCCTAGACGGTGGCTACACCTTC
CDR3 length: 16; V gene: TRBV5-1; D gene: NA; J gene: TRBJ1-1; clone size: NA; CDR3 protein: CASSLSRFVRGTEAFF; CDR3 DNA: TGCGCCAGCAGCTTGAGTCGGTTCGTGCGAGGGACTGAAGCTTTCTTT
CDR3 length: 16; V gene: TRBV2; D gene: TRBD2; J gene: TRBJ2-5; clone size: NA; CDR3 protein: CASRFRERGLSETQYF; CDR3 DNA: TGTGCCAGCAGGTTCCGGGAGCGGGGGCTCTCCGAGACCCAGTACTTC
CDR3 length: 13; V gene: TRBV6-5; D gene: TRBD2; J gene: TRBJ2-7; clone size: NA; CDR3 protein: CASRMGLADGKYF; CDR3 DNA: TGTGCCAGCAGGATGGGACTAGCGGATGGGAAGTACTTC
CDR3 length: 13; V gene: TRBV5-1; D gene: NA; J gene: TRBJ1-2; clone size: once; CDR3 protein: CASSSNSNYGYTF; CDR3 DNA: TGCGCCAGCAGCTCGAACAGCAACTATGGCTACACCTTC
CDR3 length: 13; V gene: TRBV12-3/TRBV12-4; D gene: NA; J gene: TRBJ1-6; clone size: few; CDR3 protein: CASGAGDNSPLHF; CDR3 DNA: TGTGCCAGCGGGGCAGGGGACAATTCACCCCTCCACTTT
CDR3 length: 15; V gene: TRBV6-4; D gene: NA; J gene: TRBJ2-7; clone size: NA; CDR3 protein: CASSEAGRGSYEQYF; CDR3 DNA: TGTGCCAGCAGTGAGGCAGGGCGGGGCTCCTACGAGCAGTACTTC
CDR3 length: 13; V gene: TRBV5-8; D gene: TRBD1; J gene: TRBJ1-2; clone size: NA; CDR3 protein: CASTTGAGYGYTF; CDR3 DNA: TGTGCCAGCACGACAGGGGCCGGGTATGGCTACACCTTC
CDR3 length: 15; V gene: TRBV27; D gene: NA; J gene: TRBJ2-7; clone size: NA; CDR3 protein: CASSPITGSSYEQYF; CDR3 DNA: TGTGCCAGCAGTCCAATCACAGGGAGCTCCTACGAGCAGTACTTC
CDR3 length: 16; V gene: TRBV28; D gene: TRBD1; J gene: TRBJ1-5; clone size: NA; CDR3 protein: CASSLEDREGEQPQHF; CDR3 DNA: TGTGCCAGCAGTTTGGAAGACAGGGAAGGAGAACAGCCCCAGCATTTT
CDR3 length: 14; V gene: TRBV6-5; D gene: NA; J gene: TRBJ2-2; clone size: NA; CDR3 protein: CASSPPWNTGELFF; CDR3 DNA: TGTGCCAGCAGTCCCCCCTGGAACACCGGGGAGCTGTTTTTT
CDR3 length: 16; V gene: TRBV18; D gene: NA; J gene: TRBJ2-7; clone size: once; CDR3 protein: CASSPVTSKNPYEQYF; CDR3 DNA: TGTGCCAGCTCACCAGTAACTAGCAAAAACCCCTACGAGCAGTACTTC
CDR3 length: 15; V gene: TRBV2; D gene: TRBD1; J gene: TRBJ1-1; clone size: NA; CDR3 protein: CASSPTGAMNTEAFF; CDR3 DNA: TGTGCCAGCAGTCCGACAGGGGCCATGAACACTGAAGCTTTCTTT
CDR3 length: 13; V gene: TRBV6-5; D gene: TRBD1; J gene: TRBJ2-7; clone size: NA; CDR3 protein: CATGPGGGYEQYF; CDR3 DNA: TGTGCCACTGGGCCAGGGGGTGGCTACGAGCAGTACTTC
CDR3 length: 16; V gene: TRBV27; D gene: NA; J gene: TRBJ1-4; clone size: once; CDR3 protein: CASSLRYEGRAEKLFF; CDR3 DNA: TGTGCCAGCAGTTTACGGTATGAGGGGAGGGCGGAAAAACTGTTTTTT
CDR3 length: 14; V gene: TRBV30; D gene: TRBD1; J gene: TRBJ2-7; clone size: NA; CDR3 protein: CAWLRDSGDYEQYF; CDR3 DNA: TGTGCCTGGCTACGGGACAGCGGAGACTACGAGCAGTACTTC
CDR3 length: 16; V gene: TRBV15; D gene: TRBD1; J gene: TRBJ1-5; clone size: NA; CDR3 protein: CATSRDGQGAGQPQHF; CDR3 DNA: TGTGCCACCAGCAGAGATGGACAGGGGGCAGGTCAGCCCCAGCATTTT
CDR3 length: 16; V gene: TRBV27; D gene: NA; J gene: TRBJ2-3; clone size: NA; CDR3 protein: CASRRLAAVGADTQYF; CDR3 DNA: TGTGCCAGCAGGCGCTTGGCGGCGGTGGGAGCAGATACGCAGTATTTT
CDR3 length: 11; V gene: TRBV6-5; D gene: NA; J gene: TRBJ1-2; clone size: few; CDR3 protein: CASSLDHGYTF; CDR3 DNA: TGTGCCAGCAGCTTAGATCATGGCTACACCTTC
CDR3 length: 14; V gene: TRBV2; D gene: NA; J gene: TRBJ2-5; clone size: NA; CDR3 protein: CASRAGVVEETQYF; CDR3 DNA: TGTGCCAGCCGGGCAGGGGTGGTGGAAGAGACCCAGTACTTC
CDR3 length: 15; V gene: TRBV6-2/TRBV6-3; D gene: NA; J gene: TRBJ2-7; clone size: NA; CDR3 protein: CASSSQGQPSYEQYF; CDR3 DNA: TGTGCCAGCAGTTCTCAAGGACAGCCCTCCTACGAGCAGTACTTC
CDR3 length: 17; V gene: TRBV7-9; D gene: TRBD1; J gene: TRBJ2-1; clone size: NA; CDR3 protein: CASSSRDRYNTYNEQFF; CDR3 DNA: TGTGCCAGCAGCTCCCGGGACAGGTATAATACCTACAATGAGCAGTTCTTC
CDR3 length: 14; V gene: TRBV25-1; D gene: NA; J gene: TRBJ1-2; clone size: NA; CDR3 protein: CASSEVGEANGYTF; CDR3 DNA: TGTGCCAGCAGTGAAGTCGGGGAAGCTAATGGCTACACCTTC
CDR3 length: 15; V gene: TRBV18; D gene: TRBD1; J gene: TRBJ2-4; clone size: NA; CDR3 protein: CASSLQGLAKNIQYF; CDR3 DNA: TGTGCCAGCTCACTACAGGGGCTAGCCAAAAACATTCAGTACTTC
CDR3 length: 13; V gene: TRBV5-5; D gene: TRBD1; J gene: TRBJ1-2; clone size: NA; CDR3 protein: CASSSRTGGGYTF; CDR3 DNA: TGTGCCAGCAGCTCCCGGACAGGCGGTGGCTACACCTTC
CDR3 length: 14; V gene: TRBV5-8; D gene: NA; J gene: TRBJ2-7; clone size: NA; CDR3 protein: CASSWGGARGEQYF; CDR3 DNA: TGTGCCAGCAGCTGGGGAGGTGCCAGGGGGGAGCAGTACTTC
CDR3 length: 16; V gene: TRBV7-9; D gene: NA; J gene: TRBJ2-1; clone size: NA; CDR3 protein: CASGRIQGAEVNEQFF; CDR3 DNA: TGTGCCAGCGGCCGAATACAGGGTGCAGAGGTCAATGAGCAGTTCTTC
CDR3 length: 14; V gene: TRBV6-5; D gene: NA; J gene: TRBJ1-1; clone size: NA; CDR3 protein: CASSYVWSDTEAFF; CDR3 DNA: TGTGCCAGCAGTTACGTATGGTCGGACACTGAAGCTTTCTTT